This T cell receptor beta chain came from a study of T cell responses to AZD1222 COVID-19 vaccine. Whole-study results and caveats: Baseline seropositivity occurred in only a handful of AZD1222 recipients.

The CDR3 has 15 residues. Regarding this clone: The antigen remains undetermined.

TCRdb's copy holds only in-frame clones and misses some; the assay was immunoSEQ multiplex PCR. There are 72,000 or so clones in the sample; around 84% occur only once, and just over 20% lies in the top ten. The source was peripheral blood, collected on day 0 of AZD1222 vaccination. The sequence came from an adult in good health. The chain combines TRBV21-1 with TRBJ1-2. TRBV21-1 constitutes a pseudogene. The CDR3 here is CASSKPEPIRNGYTF. Here the CDR3 DNA reads TGTGCCAGCAGCAAACCGGAGCCGATTCGGAATGGCTACACCTTC.